A single sample gave rise to the 30 T cell receptor beta chains below, sequenced in a study of post-analysis software for immune sequencing data. Whole-study results and caveats: The five TRBV segments detected at higher frequency in patients than in controls included TRBV5-6, TRBV5-1 and TRBV20-1.

TCR beta libraries were prepared from cDNA with unique molecular identifiers. MiXCR, applied by TCRdb to the PCR reads, yields one record per CDR3 protein. This sample carries fewer than 850,000 distinct CDR3 sequences, about 27% of them seen once, and the ten largest clones take approximately 0.55%. Antigens of these TCRs are unknown. The material sequenced was blood. These receptor sequences come from a girl between 5 and 17 years old with multiple sclerosis.

This rearrangement joins TRBV9 to TRBJ2-1; TRBD2 matches at 9 bases. The CDR3 is 16 amino acids. Trimming removed 1 base from V and 7 bases from J; junction bases left unmatched: 9. Germline values: CDR1 SGDLS, CDR2 YYNGEE. The CDR3 coding sequence is TGTGCCAGCAGCGTATCCTGGGCGGGGGGGCTGAATGAGCAGTTCTTC. It codes for CASSVSWAGGLNEQFF.

The chain recombines TRBV20-1 with TRBJ2-7; perhaps TRBD2 as D (6 bases). CDR3 length: 15 residues. The V end was cut by 0 bases, the J end by 4 bases, with 16 bases between. Germline V gives CDR1 DFQATT, CDR2 SNEGSKA (reference sequence). The CDR3 sequence: CSARDPTGDPYEQYF. The DNA of the CDR3 is TGCAGTGCTAGAGATCCCACGGGAGACCCGTACGAGCAGTACTTC.

This clonotype was found a few times. The chain combines TRBV6-2 or TRBV6-3 with TRBJ2-1; 8 nucleotides agree with TRBD2. V gave up 2 bases and J gave up 6 bases; unmatched junction bases: 6. There are 15 residues in the CDR3. Germline V lookup: CDR1 MNHEY, CDR2 SVGEGT. CDR3 residues: CASSYGGGPGNEQFF. CDR3 nucleotide sequence: TGTGCCAGCAGTTACGGCGGGGGGCCCGGCAATGAGCAGTTCTTC.

This clonotype was observed many times. The chain is built from TRBV11-2 and TRBJ2-1, with a weak D call TRBD1 (5 bases). Trimming removed 5 bases at V and 9 bases at J, with 11 bases between. Germline V gene sequence: CDR1 SGHAT, CDR2 FQNNGV. There are 12 residues in the CDR3. The CDR3: CASSLRTSEQFF. Here the CDR3 DNA reads TGTGCCAGCAGCCTACGGACAAGTGAGCAGTTCTTC.

This clonotype was observed a handful of times. The chain links TRBV5-1 to TRBJ2-6; perhaps TRBD1 as D (5 bases). V was clipped by 5 bases and J by 2 bases, with 17 bases between them. Germline V lookup: CDR1 SGHRS, CDR2 YFSETQ. CDR3 length: 17 amino acids. The DNA for the CDR3 is TGCGCCAGCAGTCTACCACTCACAGGTGCTGGGGCCAACGTCCTGACTTTC. This encodes CASSLPLTGAGANVLTF.

There are a few counts of this clonotype. The V and J genes are TRBV28 and TRBJ1-2, with a possible D match to TRBD1 (6 bases). This CDR3 spans 14 amino acids. V was pared by 3 bases and J by 3 bases, with 11 bases between. The V gene's germline CDR1 is MDHEN and CDR2 SYDVKM. CDR3 DNA sequence: TGTGCCAGCAGTTTGACAGGCTCGGACTATGGCTACACCTTC. Amino acids: CASSLTGSDYGYTF.

The CDR3 reads CSVETAGGAEAFF. The CDR3 nucleotides are TGCAGCGTTGAAACGGCAGGAGGAGCTGAAGCTTTCTTT. The chain carries TRBV29-1 and TRBJ1-1; D ambiguous. V gave up 2 bases and J gave up 6 bases, with 13 bases separating them. The length of the CDR3 is 13 residues. The V gene's germline CDR1 is SQVTM and CDR2 ANQGSEA.

V and J are TRBV6-2 or TRBV6-3 and TRBJ2-1; 9 nucleotides line up with TRBD1. The germline gives CDR1 MNHEY, CDR2 SVGEGT. The V and J ends lost 2 bases and 3 bases, in that order; junction bases with no gene match: 5. The CDR3 runs to 16 residues. The CDR3: CASSYPGTGFYNEQFF. The CDR3 DNA reads as TGTGCCAGCAGTTACCCCGGGACAGGGTTCTACAATGAGCAGTTCTTC.

This clonotype was counted only a few times. The chain has TRBV24-1 and TRBJ2-1, with D unclear. V shed 0 bases and J shed 3 bases, with 2 bases lying between them. This CDR3 spans 13 amino acids. The germline V gene has CDR1 KGHDR and CDR2 SFDVKD. The CDR3 spells CATSDLLYNEQFF. CDR3 nucleotide sequence: TGTGCCACCAGTGATTTGCTCTACAATGAGCAGTTCTTC.

The chain has TRBV29-1 and TRBJ1-1; no clear D. The CDR3 has 11 residues. Per germline, CDR1 SQVTM and CDR2 ANQGSEA. The V gene lost 6 bases and the J gene lost 0 bases, with 5 bases spanning the gap. CDR3 in amino acids: CSVWLNTEAFF. The CDR3 coding sequence is TGCAGCGTGTGGTTGAACACTGAAGCTTTCTTT.

This clonotype was detected only once. J is TRBJ2-1 and V is TRBV20-1, with TRBD2 matching 9 bases. CDR1 and CDR2 (germline): DFQATT, SNEGSKA (reference sequence). The length of the CDR3 is 15 residues. V shed 7 bases and J 9 bases; nucleotides not matched to a gene: 16. The CDR3 DNA is TGCAGTGTACCCAACTCCGGGACTAGCATTTTTGAGCAGTTCTTC. As protein: CSVPNSGTSIFEQFF.

This clonotype was seen a few times. J is TRBJ2-1 and V is TRBV18, with D perhaps given as TRBD1 or TRBD2 (5 bases each). The CDR3 has 16 residues. Germline CDR1 and CDR2: KGHSH and LQKENI. V was shortened by 6 bases and J by 5 bases, with 20 bases between the two germline ends. Written as DNA, the CDR3 is TGTGCCAGCTCTTCCCGCCGGGGCGCTTCTGACAATGAGCAGTTCTTC. This sequence encodes CASSSRRGASDNEQFF.

This clonotype was detected many times. The J gene is TRBJ2-1, the V gene TRBV20-1; 7 nucleotides match TRBD2. This CDR3 is 14 amino acids long. Germline CDR1 DFQATT, CDR2 SNEGSKA (reference sequence). V was pared by 4 bases and J by 0 bases, with 3 bases of the junction left unmatched. The chain's CDR3 is CSAITSASYNEQFF. The CDR3 bases are TGCAGTGCTATAACTAGCGCCTCCTACAATGAGCAGTTCTTC.

This clonotype has only one observation. The chain joins TRBV6-2 or TRBV6-3 to TRBJ2-1; a possible D gene is TRBD2 (6 bases). The CDR3 extends over 16 amino acids. The germline CDR1 and CDR2 sequences are MNHEY and SVGEGT. V shed 5 bases and J shed 8 bases, with 22 bases lying between them. The CDR3 region has the DNA TGTGCCAGCAGTCCCATAGGCGGGGAGGCCCTATATGAGCAGTTCTTC. Its translation: CASSPIGGEALYEQFF.

This clonotype was detected a few times. The genes are TRBV5-6 and TRBJ2-1; 11 bases align to TRBD1. Germline CDR1 and CDR2: SGHDT and YYEEEE. This CDR3 comprises 16 residues. V dropped 4 bases and J dropped 4; count of bases not matched to a gene: 7. The CDR3 protein is CASSPVGTGGYNEQFF. CDR3 bases: TGTGCCAGCAGCCCGGTGGGGACAGGGGGTTACAATGAGCAGTTCTTC.

This clonotype was detected only a few times. The V gene is TRBV27, the J gene TRBJ1-6; D call uncertain. CDR1 and CDR2 from the germline V gene are MNHEY and SMNVEV (reference sequence). The CDR3 consists of 16 residues. V dropped 6 bases and J dropped 5 bases, with 17 bases sitting between them. CDR3 sequence: CASRPVSHINNSPLHF. DNA for the CDR3: TGTGCCAGCAGACCAGTCTCACACATTAATAATTCACCCCTCCACTTT.

The rearrangement links TRBV6-6 to TRBJ2-1; no clear D. Germline CDR1 MNHNY, CDR2 SVGAGI (reference sequence). V was pared by 2 bases and J by 6 bases, with 17 bases between. This CDR3 is built from 16 residues. The CDR3 DNA reads TGTGCCAGCAGTTACAATGGACCTCGAAGTGTCAATGAGCAGTTCTTC. This encodes CASSYNGPRSVNEQFF.

This clonotype has a handful of counts. V is TRBV4-2 and J is TRBJ1-5; D remains ambiguous. Germline V gives CDR1 LGHNA, CDR2 YNFKEQ. Trimming pared 2 bases from V and 2 bases from J, leaving 13 bases between. The CDR3 is 16 amino acids. The CDR3 bases are TGTGCCAGCAGCCAAAGTACGGGGTCGCGCAATCAGCCCCAGCATTTT. Its translation: CASSQSTGSRNQPQHF.

This clonotype was detected a few times. The chain links TRBV20-1 to TRBJ2-7; D is unclear. This CDR3 region has 14 residues. Trimming removed 0 bases at V and 0 bases at J, with 9 bases between. The germline V gene encodes CDR1 DFQATT and CDR2 SNEGSKA (reference sequence). DNA of the CDR3: TGCAGTGCTAGAGATGTTCCTAACTCCTACGAGCAGTACTTC. Its translation: CSARDVPNSYEQYF.

V gene TRBV4-3 combines with J gene TRBJ1-1; D ambiguous. This CDR3 region has 13 residues. CDR1 and CDR2 (germline): LGHNA, YSLEER. V dropped 0 bases and J dropped 6 bases, with 8 bases sitting between them. DNA of the CDR3: TGCGCCAGCAGCCAAGATTGGGGAGCTGAAGCTTTCTTT. Protein sequence: CASSQDWGAEAFF.

The sample holds many counts of this clonotype. The chain combines TRBV6-5 with TRBJ2-5; D not resolved. This CDR3 has 13 amino acids. V was trimmed by 4 bases and J by 1 base, leaving 7 bases between them. The germline V gene encodes CDR1 MNHEY and CDR2 SVGAGI. The CDR3 region is CASSFSTQETQYF. CDR3 sequence (DNA): TGTGCCAGCAGTTTCAGCACCCAAGAGACCCAGTACTTC.

DNA for the CDR3: TGTGCCAGCAGTGCCCCCACGGACAGGGTTTTTAATGAAAAACTGTTTTTT. Translation gives CASSAPTDRVFNEKLFF. The chain uses TRBV6-1 and TRBJ1-4, with 8 positions matching TRBD1. The CDR3 has 17 amino acids. V shed 4 bases, J shed 4 bases, and the junction held 11 bases outside the gene matches. The germline gives CDR1 MNHNS, CDR2 SASEGT.

This clonotype occurred a few times. The rearrangement uses TRBV4-1 and TRBJ2-1; 7 bases align to TRBD2. CDR3 length: 15 amino acids. The trim removed 3 bases at V and 6 bases at J, leaving 8 bases unmatched. Per germline, CDR1 MGHRA and CDR2 YSYEKL. CDR3 DNA sequence: TGCGCCAGCAGCCAGAGGGCGGGAGACAGCAATGAGCAGTTCTTC. Amino acid sequence: CASSQRAGDSNEQFF.

This clonotype was seen only a few times. This chain uses TRBV10-3 with TRBJ2-1, with D tentatively TRBD2 (5 bases). Trimming took 2 bases from V and 9 from J, leaving 14 bases between them. Germline values: CDR1 ENHRY, CDR2 SYGVKD. CDR3 length: 14 residues. CDR3 loop: CAISEEGGLPEQFF. In nucleotides, the CDR3 is TGTGCCATCAGTGAGGAGGGTGGGCTCCCTGAGCAGTTCTTC.

The chain has TRBV4-3 and TRBJ2-7, with D perhaps given as TRBD1 or TRBD2 (5 bases each). V dropped 5 bases and J dropped 10 bases, with 18 bases sitting between them. The germline CDR1 and CDR2 sequences are LGHNA and YSLEER. This CDR3 has 13 residues. CDR3 in amino acids: CASSVIGGEPQYF. CDR3 sequence (DNA): TGCGCCAGCAGCGTGATTGGGGGAGAGCCCCAGTACTTC.

This clonotype has more than one count but fewer than ten. The chain recombines TRBV18 with TRBJ2-1, with D perhaps matching TRBD1 (6 bases). Trimming took off 5 bases at V and 9 bases at J, with 14 bases between the two ends. The V gene's germline CDR1 is KGHSH and CDR2 LQKENI. This CDR3 is 13 amino acids long. The CDR3 DNA sequence: TGTGCCAGCTCAGATACAGGGTCCGGTGAGCAGTTCTTC. It encodes CASSDTGSGEQFF.

This sequence joins TRBV27 and TRBJ2-5, with D perhaps TRBD2 (5 bases). Germline CDR1 MNHEY, CDR2 SMNVEV (reference sequence). Trimming removed 4 bases at V and 11 bases at J, with 14 bases between. The length of the CDR3 is 12 residues. The CDR3 here is CASSSRTGKQYF. The CDR3 bases are TGTGCCAGCAGTTCCCGGACCGGGAAGCAGTACTTC.

A remark on this clonotype: One base away lies a much larger clone, so this may be a sequencing read error. J is TRBJ2-7 and V is TRBV7-2, with 7 positions matching TRBD1. CDR3 size: 13 residues. The ends lost 7 bases at V and 0 bases at J; junction bases unmatched: 3. The germline CDR1 and CDR2 sequences are SGHTA and FQGNSA. CDR3 DNA: TGTGCCAGCATCAGGGGGAGCTCCTACGAGCAGTACTTC. Amino acid sequence: CASIRGSSYEQYF. The full variable domain, with the rest looked up from reference TRBV7-2 and TRBJ2-7, is GAGVSQSPSNKVTEKGKDVELRCDPISGHTALYWYRQSLGQGLEFLIYFQGNSAPDKSGLPSDRFSAERTGGSVSTLTIQRTQQEDSAVYLCASIRGSSYEQYFGPGTRLTVT.

This chain connects TRBV28 to TRBJ1-6, with 7 bases fitting TRBD1. The CDR3 has 17 residues. V trimming: 2 bases; J trimming: 3 bases; junction bases outside the gene matches: 7. Germline CDR1 MDHEN, CDR2 SYDVKM. This CDR3 reads CASSLNLQGGYNSPLHF. The CDR3 DNA reads as TGTGCCAGCAGTTTAAATCTCCAGGGGGGCTATAATTCACCCCTCCACTTT.

The chain recombines TRBV28 with TRBJ2-7, with TRBD1 matching over 9 bases. Germline CDR1 reads MDHEN; CDR2 reads SYDVKM. Losses at the gene ends were 6 bases for V and 0 bases for J; bases not matched to a gene: 6. This CDR3 has 15 residues. The CDR3 bases are TGTGCCAGCAGATCCGGGACAGGGAGCTCCTACGAGCAGTACTTC. Amino acids: CASRSGTGSSYEQYF.